Presented here are 2 T cell receptor beta chains from one specimen sequenced in a study of blood T cell repertoires in COVID-19. The data were produced by immunoSEQ multiplex PCR, yet TCRdb's version contains in-frame clones alone and is incomplete. Seen here are 250,000 to 350,000 clones, approximately 91% observed once, and the top ten hold approximately 12%. The sample consisted of peripheral blood. The origin of the receptors is a woman in her sixties with acute or convalescent COVID-19.

The chain joins TRBV5-6 to TRBJ2-7; 15 bases match TRBD2. CDR3 length: 19 residues. J was trimmed by 2 bases and V by 2 bases; bases with no gene match: 11. Germline CDR1 is SGHDT and CDR2 is YYEEEE. CDR3 bases: TGTGCCAGCAGCTTTCGTCCCGGGACTAGCGGGGGGCTCGCCTACGAGCAGTACTTC. Its protein is CASSFRPGTSGGLAYEQYF.

The chain has TRBV19 and TRBJ2-3, with a weak D call TRBD1 (6 bases). The germline V gene encodes CDR1 LNHDA and CDR2 SQIVND (reference sequence). This CDR3 has 15 amino acids. V was trimmed by 4 bases and J by 0 bases, leaving 11 bases between them. The CDR3 sequence is CASSTDRTSTDTQYF. CDR3 bases: TGTGCCAGTAGTACCGACAGGACTAGCACAGATACGCAGTATTTT. Complete variable domain (other parts from reference TRBV19 and TRBJ2-3): DGGITQSPKYLFRKEGQNVTLSCEQNLNHDAMYWYRQDPGQGLRLIYYSQIVNDFQKGDIAEGYSVSREKKESFPLTVTSAQKNPTAFYLCASSTDRTSTDTQYFGPGTRLTVL.